The entry that follows covers one T cell receptor (beta chain) sequence. Its antigen has not been determined. No clone much larger than this one lies a single base away; base qualities are absent. The sample belongs to a study of Ad26.COV2.S vaccination and SARS-CoV-2 variants (dated by TCRdb to the early 2020s). Background for the entire study: Vaccine-arm donors came from COV1001, a multicentre, randomized, double-blind, placebo-controlled phase I-IIa trial of Ad26.COV2.S in healthy adults. Investigators remained blinded to trial group allocation during experiments and outcome assessment. The TCR-sequenced set comprised approximately 32 samples: about 19 Ad26.COV2.S vaccine recipients, 5 placebo recipients and 8 SARS-CoV-2 convalescent individuals. Ad26.COV2.S was given intramuscularly at 5x10^10 or 1x10^11 viral particles, as a single shot or as two shots 56 days apart. Trial participants were randomized into five groups of five: low-dose or high-dose Ad26.COV2.S given once or twice, or placebo on both occasions. TCRbeta repertoire sequencing served as the tool for gauging how specific and how broad the SARS-CoV-2-reactive T cell receptors were following Ad26.COV2.S vaccination.

TCRbeta CDR3 regions were sequenced with the immunoSEQ Assay. After extraction, genomic DNA underwent amplification by bias-controlled multiplex PCR, followed by high-throughput sequencing. Regarding the original processing steps: Collapsing and filtering of sequences were performed to quantify the absolute abundance of each unique TCRbeta CDR3 region. T cell fraction was estimated by normalizing TCRbeta template counts to usable DNA, which was measured by amplifying reference genes present in all nucleated cells. Repertoire TCRs were annotated as SARS-CoV-2-specific when V gene, CDR3 amino acid sequence and J gene were exactly matched to a known reactive TCR set. The reference SARS-CoV-2 TCR set was obtained from MIRA and was filtered for enrichment in COVID-19-positive ImmuneCODE repertoires, whereby public or cross-reactive TCRs were removed. Using the MIRA antigens, annotated TCRs were further analysed by specific ORF or by position within an ORF. Breadth was defined as the number of annotated unique rearrangements divided by the total number of unique productive rearrangements, and depth was defined as the summed frequency of the annotated unique rearrangements. Two-sided Wilcoxon rank-sum tests were applied when comparing TCR breadth between groups. The table comes from immuneACCESS by way of TCRdb, which keeps in-frame sequences with V and J called. Part of the clones is missing from these tables; in studies checked, under half for an unresolved V gene and the rest for unknown reasons. V and J calls plus clone size are reproduced from that table; the DNA served to infer D and trimming. In all, the sample holds some 270,000 clones, and around 88% of those were seen once. The ten largest clones add up to nearly 3% of the sample.

The sample's treatment or condition label, decoded: around 19 received Ad26.COV2.S at low or high dose, single or two shots; roughly 5 received placebo; per-sample allocation not given. Repertoires of vaccine and placebo recipients were sequenced from samples taken on day 63 after the first injection. Cohort 1b enrolled 20 to 30 adults aged 18-55 years at a single site in Boston, USA, between 29 July and 7 August 2020. Ad26.COV2.S was a replication-incompetent adenovirus type 26 vector expressing a prefusion-stabilized SARS-CoV-2 spike protein from the original Wuhan strain. Results and caveats for the whole study, not just this receptor: After vaccination, spike-specific CD8+ and CD4+ T cell responses were reported to show substantial breadth. The study was not powered for comparison of responses between vaccine doses or regimens. Comparable non-spike TCR breadth was observed between vaccine and placebo recipients, consistent with only spike being contained in the vaccine. According to the authors, total T cell responses may have been underestimated by the TCR breadth and depth analyses. Compared with placebo recipients, Ad26.COV2.S recipients showed higher spike-specific TCR breadth (P = 0.0014).

The V end loses 3 bases and the J end loses 5 bases, and a stretch of 17 bases separates them. The CDR3 sequence holds 15 residues, the cysteine and phenylalanine included. Here the CDR3 DNA is all that survives: 45 bases in frame from base 1. The germline V gene (reference sequence) supplies CDR1 SEHNR and CDR2 FQNEAQ. The source of this sequence is a person aged 18-65 years who received the Ad26.COV2.S COVID-19 vaccine or a placebo. The sample in question was peripheral blood, obtained in a trial of Ad26.COV2.S vaccine versus placebo. The chain uses TRBV7-9 and TRBJ2-7; the D gene is tentatively TRBD1 or TRBD2, each matching 5 bases. The CDR3 region: CASSFRDQFPDEQYF. The sequenced DNA: TGTGCCAGCAGCTTCCGGGACCAGTTCCCAGACGAGCAGTACTTC.